This record concerns one T cell receptor (beta chain) sequence. A J-beta primer mix and a sample-barcoded 5' primer were used in a second PCR of roughly 7 to 12 cycles. TCRdb redid the calling of the 5' RACE reads with MiXCR, one entry per CDR3 protein. The sample holds over 500,000 distinct CDR3 sequences, 27% seen once. The data originate from a study of blood T cells in healthy people across ages. The sample was also reused in another study, on T cells of mothers and their children.

The specimen sequenced was blood. The clonotype was recovered from a boy between 2 and 10 years old in good health.

CDR3 coding DNA: TGCAGTGCTATACCCTCAGCCCCCAGGGAAGCAAATTCACCCCTCCACTTT. As protein: CSAIPSAPREANSPLHF. This rearrangement joins TRBV20-1 to TRBJ1-6, with a tentative D call TRBD1 (5 bases). V was shortened by 4 bases and J by 7 bases, with 23 bases between the two germline ends. Germline V lookup: CDR1 DFQATT, CDR2 SNEGSKA (reference sequence). The CDR3 sequence is 17 residues long.